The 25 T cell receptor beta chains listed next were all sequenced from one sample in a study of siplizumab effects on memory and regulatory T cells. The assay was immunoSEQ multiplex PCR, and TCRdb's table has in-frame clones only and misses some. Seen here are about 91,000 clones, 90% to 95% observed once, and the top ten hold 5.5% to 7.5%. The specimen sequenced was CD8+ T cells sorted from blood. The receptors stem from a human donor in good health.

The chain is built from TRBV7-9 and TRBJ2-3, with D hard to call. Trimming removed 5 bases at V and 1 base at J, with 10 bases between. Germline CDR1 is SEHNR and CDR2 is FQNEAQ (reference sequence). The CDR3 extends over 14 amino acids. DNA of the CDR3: TGTGCCAGCAGCCTGACGGGCGGCACAGATACGCAGTATTTT. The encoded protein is CASSLTGGTDTQYF.

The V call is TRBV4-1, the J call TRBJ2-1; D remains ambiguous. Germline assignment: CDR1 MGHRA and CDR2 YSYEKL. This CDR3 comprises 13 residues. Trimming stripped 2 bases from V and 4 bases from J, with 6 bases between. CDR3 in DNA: TGCGCCAGCAGCCAATATAGATACAATGAGCAGTTCTTC. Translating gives CASSQYRYNEQFF.

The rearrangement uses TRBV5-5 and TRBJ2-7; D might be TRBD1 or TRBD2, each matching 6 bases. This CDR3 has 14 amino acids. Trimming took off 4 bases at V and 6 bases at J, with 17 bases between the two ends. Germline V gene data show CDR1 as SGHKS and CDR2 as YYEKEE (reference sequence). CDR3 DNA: TGTGCCAGCAGCGAGAGGGATGGGGGGCTCGAGCAGTACTTC. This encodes CASSERDGGLEQYF.

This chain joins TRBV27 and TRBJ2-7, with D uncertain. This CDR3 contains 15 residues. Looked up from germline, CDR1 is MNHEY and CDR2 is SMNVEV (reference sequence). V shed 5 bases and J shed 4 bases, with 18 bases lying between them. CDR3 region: CASSLRKKSFYEQYF. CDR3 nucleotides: TGTGCCAGCAGTCTACGAAAGAAGAGTTTTTACGAGCAGTACTTC.

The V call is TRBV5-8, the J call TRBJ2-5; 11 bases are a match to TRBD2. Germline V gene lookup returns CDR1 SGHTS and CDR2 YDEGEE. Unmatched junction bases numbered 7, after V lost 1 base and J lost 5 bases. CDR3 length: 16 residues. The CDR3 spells CASSLIAGGPQETQYF. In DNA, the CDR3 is TGTGCCAGCAGCTTGATAGCGGGAGGGCCCCAGGAGACCCAGTACTTC.

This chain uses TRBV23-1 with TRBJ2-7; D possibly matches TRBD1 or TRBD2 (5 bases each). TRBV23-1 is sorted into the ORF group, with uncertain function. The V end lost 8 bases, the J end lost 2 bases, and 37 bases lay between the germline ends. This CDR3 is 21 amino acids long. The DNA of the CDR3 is TGCGCCAGCCGAACCCCTCCACCGGGACCACTATTGTTGAGCGACCCCTACGAGCAGTACTTC. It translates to CASRTPPPGPLLLSDPYEQYF.

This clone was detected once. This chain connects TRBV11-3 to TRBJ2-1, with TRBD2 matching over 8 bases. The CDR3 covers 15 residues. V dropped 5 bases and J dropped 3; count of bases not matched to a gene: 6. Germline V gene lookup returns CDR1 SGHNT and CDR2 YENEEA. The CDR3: CASSPTSEVYNEQFF. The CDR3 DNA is TGTGCCAGCAGCCCGACTAGCGAGGTCTACAATGAGCAGTTCTTC.

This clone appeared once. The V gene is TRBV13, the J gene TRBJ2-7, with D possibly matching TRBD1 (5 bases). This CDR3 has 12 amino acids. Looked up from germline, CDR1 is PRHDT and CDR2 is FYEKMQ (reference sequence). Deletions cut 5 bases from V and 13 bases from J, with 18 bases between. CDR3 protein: CASSLVDKPRYF. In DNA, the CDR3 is TGTGCCAGCAGCCTGGTGGACAAACCCAGATACTTC.

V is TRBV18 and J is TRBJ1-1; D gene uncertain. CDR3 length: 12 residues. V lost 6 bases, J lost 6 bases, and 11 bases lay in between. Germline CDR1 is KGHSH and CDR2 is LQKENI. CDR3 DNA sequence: TGTGCCAGCTCCCCCAGCGGCGCTGAAGCTTTCTTT. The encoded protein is CASSPSGAEAFF.

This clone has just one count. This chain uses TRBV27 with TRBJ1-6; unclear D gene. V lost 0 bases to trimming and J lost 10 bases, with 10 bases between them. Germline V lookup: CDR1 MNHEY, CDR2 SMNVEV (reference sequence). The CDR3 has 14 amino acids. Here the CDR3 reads CASSLSRSQSPLHF. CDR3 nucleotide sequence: TGTGCCAGCAGTTTATCCCGATCACAGTCACCCCTCCACTTT.

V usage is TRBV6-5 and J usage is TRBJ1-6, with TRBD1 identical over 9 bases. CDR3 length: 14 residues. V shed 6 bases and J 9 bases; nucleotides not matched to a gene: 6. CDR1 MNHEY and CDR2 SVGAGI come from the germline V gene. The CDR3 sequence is CASRPDRGSSPLHF. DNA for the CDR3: TGTGCCAGCAGACCTGACAGGGGGTCTTCACCCCTCCACTTT.

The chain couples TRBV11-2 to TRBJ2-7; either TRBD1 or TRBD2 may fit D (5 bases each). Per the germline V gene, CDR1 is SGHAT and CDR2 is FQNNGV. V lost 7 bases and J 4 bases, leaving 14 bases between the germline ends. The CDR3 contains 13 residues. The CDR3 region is CASNPWDGYEQYF. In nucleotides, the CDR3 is TGTGCCAGCAACCCATGGGACGGTTACGAGCAGTACTTC.

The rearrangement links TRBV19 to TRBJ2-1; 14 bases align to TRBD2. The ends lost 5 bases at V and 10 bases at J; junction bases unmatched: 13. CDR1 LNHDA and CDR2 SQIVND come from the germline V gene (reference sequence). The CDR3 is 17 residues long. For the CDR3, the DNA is TGTGCCAGTAGTCCCGGGACTAGCGGGAGAAGGTTAGGAGAGCAGTTCTTC. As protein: CASSPGTSGRRLGEQFF.

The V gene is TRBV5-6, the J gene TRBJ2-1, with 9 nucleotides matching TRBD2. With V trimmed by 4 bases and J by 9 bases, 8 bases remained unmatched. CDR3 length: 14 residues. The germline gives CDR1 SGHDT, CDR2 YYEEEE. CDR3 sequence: CASSPGLAVGEQFF. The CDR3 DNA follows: TGTGCCAGCAGCCCGGGACTAGCTGTTGGTGAGCAGTTCTTC. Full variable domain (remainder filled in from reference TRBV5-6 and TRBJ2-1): DAGVTQSPTHLIKTRGQQVTLRCSPKSGHDTVSWYQQALGQGPQFIFQYYEEEERQRGNFPDRFSGHQFPNYSSELNVNALLLGDSALYLCASSPGLAVGEQFFGPGTRLTVL.

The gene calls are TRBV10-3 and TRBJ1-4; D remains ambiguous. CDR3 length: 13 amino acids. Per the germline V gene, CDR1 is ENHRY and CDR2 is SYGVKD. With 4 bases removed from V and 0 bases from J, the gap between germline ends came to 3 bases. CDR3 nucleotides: TGTGCCATCAGTGCCACAACTAATGAAAAACTGTTTTTT. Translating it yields CAISATTNEKLFF.

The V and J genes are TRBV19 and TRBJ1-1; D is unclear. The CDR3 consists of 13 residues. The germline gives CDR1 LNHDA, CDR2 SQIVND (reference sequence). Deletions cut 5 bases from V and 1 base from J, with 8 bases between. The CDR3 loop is CASSDTENTEAFF. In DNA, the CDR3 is TGTGCCAGTAGTGATACAGAGAACACTGAAGCTTTCTTT.

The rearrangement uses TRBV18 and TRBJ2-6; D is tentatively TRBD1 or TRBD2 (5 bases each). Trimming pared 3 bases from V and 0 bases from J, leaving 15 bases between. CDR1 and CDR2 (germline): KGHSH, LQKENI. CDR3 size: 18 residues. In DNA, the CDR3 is TGTGCCAGCTCACCGGGACGGCCGTCCAGCTCTGGGGCCAACGTCCTGACTTTC. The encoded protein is CASSPGRPSSSGANVLTF. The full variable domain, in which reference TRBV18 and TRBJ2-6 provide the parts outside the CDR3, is NAGVMQNPRHLVRRRGQEARLRCSPMKGHSHVYWYRQLPEEGLKFMVYLQKENIIDESGMPKERFSAEFPKEGPSILRIQQVVRGDSAAYFCASSPGRPSSSGANVLTFGAGSRLTVL.

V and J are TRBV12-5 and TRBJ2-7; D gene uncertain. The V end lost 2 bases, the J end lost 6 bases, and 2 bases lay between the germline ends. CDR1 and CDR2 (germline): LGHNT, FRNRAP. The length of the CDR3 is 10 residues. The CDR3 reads CASGLFEQYF. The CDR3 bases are TGTGCTAGTGGTTTGTTCGAGCAGTACTTC.

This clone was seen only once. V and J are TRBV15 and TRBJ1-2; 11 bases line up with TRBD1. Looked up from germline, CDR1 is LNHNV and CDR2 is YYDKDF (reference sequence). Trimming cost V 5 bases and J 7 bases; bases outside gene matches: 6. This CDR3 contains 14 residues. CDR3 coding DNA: TGTGCCACCAGCTTCAGGACAGGGGGCCCTGGCTACACCTTC. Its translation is CATSFRTGGPGYTF.

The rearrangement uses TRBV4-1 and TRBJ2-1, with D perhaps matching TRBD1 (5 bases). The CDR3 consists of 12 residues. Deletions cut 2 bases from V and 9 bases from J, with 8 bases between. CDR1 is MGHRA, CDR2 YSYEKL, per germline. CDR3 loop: CASSQTGFEQFF. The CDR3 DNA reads TGCGCCAGCAGCCAAACAGGCTTTGAGCAGTTCTTC.

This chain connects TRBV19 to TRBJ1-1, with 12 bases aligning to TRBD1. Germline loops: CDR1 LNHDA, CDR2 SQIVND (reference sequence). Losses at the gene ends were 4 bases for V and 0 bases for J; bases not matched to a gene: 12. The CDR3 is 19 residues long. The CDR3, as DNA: TGTGCCAGTAGTACCCCCTCGCCGGGACAGGGGGCTTTGAACACTGAAGCTTTCTTT. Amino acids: CASSTPSPGQGALNTEAFF.

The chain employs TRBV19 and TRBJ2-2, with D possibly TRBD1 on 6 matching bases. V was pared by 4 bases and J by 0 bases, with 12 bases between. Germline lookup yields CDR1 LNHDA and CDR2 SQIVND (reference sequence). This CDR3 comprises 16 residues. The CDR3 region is CASSSLWGPNTGELFF. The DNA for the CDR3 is TGTGCCAGTAGTAGCCTGTGGGGGCCGAACACCGGGGAGCTGTTTTTT. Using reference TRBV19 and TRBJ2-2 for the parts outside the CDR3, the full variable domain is DGGITQSPKYLFRKEGQNVTLSCEQNLNHDAMYWYRQDPGQGLRLIYYSQIVNDFQKGDIAEGYSVSREKKESFPLTVTSAQKNPTAFYLCASSSLWGPNTGELFFGEGSRLTVL.

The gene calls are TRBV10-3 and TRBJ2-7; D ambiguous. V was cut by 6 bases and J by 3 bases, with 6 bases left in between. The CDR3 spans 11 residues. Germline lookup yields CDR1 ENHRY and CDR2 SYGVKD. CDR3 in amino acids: CAIRESYEQYF. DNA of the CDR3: TGTGCCATCAGGGAGAGCTACGAGCAGTACTTC.

CDR3 sequence reads: CASSLSGRTYEQYF. The DNA for the CDR3 is TGCGCCAGCAGCTTGTCTGGGAGGACCTACGAGCAGTACTTC. The J gene is TRBJ2-7, the V gene TRBV5-1; a weak D match, TRBD2 (6 bases). V lost 1 base and J 2 bases, leaving 10 bases between the germline ends. The V gene's germline CDR1 is SGHRS and CDR2 YFSETQ. This CDR3 comprises 14 residues.

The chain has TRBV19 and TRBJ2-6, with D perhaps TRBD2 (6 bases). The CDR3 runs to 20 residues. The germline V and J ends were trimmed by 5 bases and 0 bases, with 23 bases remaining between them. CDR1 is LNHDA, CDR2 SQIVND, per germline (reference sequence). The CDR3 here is CASSPFARGRPISGANVLTF. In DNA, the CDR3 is TGTGCCAGTAGTCCCTTCGCGCGGGGACGGCCGATCTCTGGGGCCAACGTCCTGACTTTC. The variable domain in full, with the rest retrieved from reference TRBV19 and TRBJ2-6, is DGGITQSPKYLFRKEGQNVTLSCEQNLNHDAMYWYRQDPGQGLRLIYYSQIVNDFQKGDIAEGYSVSREKKESFPLTVTSAQKNPTAFYLCASSPFARGRPISGANVLTFGAGSRLTVL.